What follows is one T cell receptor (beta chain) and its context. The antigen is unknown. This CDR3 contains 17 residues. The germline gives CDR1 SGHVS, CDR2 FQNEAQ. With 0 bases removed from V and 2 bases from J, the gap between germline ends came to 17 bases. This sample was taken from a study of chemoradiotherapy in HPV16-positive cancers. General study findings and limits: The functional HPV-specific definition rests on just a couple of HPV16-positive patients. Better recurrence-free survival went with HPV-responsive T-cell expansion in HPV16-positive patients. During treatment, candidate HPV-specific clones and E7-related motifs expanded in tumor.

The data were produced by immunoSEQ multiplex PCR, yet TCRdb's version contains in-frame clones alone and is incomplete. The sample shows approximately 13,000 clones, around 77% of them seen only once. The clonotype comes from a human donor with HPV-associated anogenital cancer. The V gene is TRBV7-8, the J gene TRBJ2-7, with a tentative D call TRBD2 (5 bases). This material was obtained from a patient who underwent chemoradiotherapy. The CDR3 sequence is CASSLAVSRTGTYEQYF. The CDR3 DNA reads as TGTGCCAGCAGCTTAGCGGTATCTCGGACTGGAACCTACGAGCAGTACTTC.